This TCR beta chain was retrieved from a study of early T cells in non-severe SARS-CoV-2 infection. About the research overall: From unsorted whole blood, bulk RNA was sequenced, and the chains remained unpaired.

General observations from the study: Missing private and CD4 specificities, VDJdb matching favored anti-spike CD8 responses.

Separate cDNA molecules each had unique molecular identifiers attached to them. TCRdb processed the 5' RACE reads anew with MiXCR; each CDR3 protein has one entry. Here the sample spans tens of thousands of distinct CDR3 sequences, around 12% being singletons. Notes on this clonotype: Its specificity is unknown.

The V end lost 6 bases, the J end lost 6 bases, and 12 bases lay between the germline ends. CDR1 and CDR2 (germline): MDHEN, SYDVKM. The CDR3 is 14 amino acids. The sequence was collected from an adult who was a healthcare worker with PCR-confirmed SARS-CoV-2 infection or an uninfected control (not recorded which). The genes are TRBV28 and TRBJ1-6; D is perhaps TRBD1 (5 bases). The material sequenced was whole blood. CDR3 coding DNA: TGTGCCAGCAGCCGCCCAGGGAGTAATTCACCCCTCCACTTT. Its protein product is CASSRPGSNSPLHF.